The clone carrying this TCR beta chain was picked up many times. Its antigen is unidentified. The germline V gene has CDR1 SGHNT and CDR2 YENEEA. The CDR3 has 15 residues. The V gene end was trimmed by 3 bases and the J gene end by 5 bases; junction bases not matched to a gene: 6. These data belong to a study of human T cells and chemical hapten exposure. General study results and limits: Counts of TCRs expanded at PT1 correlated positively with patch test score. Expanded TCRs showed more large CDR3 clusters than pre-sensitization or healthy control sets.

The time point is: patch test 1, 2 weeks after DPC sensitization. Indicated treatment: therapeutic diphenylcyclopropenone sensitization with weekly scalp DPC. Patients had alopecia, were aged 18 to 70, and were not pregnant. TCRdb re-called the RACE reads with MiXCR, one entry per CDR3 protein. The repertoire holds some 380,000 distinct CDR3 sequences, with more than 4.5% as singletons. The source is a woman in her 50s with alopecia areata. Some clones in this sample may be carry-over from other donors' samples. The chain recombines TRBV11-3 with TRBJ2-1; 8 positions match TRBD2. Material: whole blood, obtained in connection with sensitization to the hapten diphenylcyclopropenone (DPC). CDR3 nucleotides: TGTGCCAGCAGCTTGTCCGGGAGGGCCGACAATGAGCAGTTCTTC. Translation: CASSLSGRADNEQFF. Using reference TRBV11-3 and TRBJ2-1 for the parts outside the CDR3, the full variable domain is EAGVVQSPRYKIIEKKQPVAFWCNPISGHNTLYWYLQNLGQGPELLIRYENEEAVDDSQLPKDRFSAERLKGVDSTLKIQPAELGDSAVYLCASSLSGRADNEQFFGPGTRLTVL.